A single sample is the source of the 28 T cell receptor beta chains below, sequenced in a study of CD8 T cells in Susac syndrome. Reverse transcription of 0.5 to 1 ug RNA used random hexamers. TCRdb re-called the immunoSEQ multiplex PCR reads through MiXCR, storing one row per CDR3 protein. The sample records some 300,000 distinct CDR3 sequences, about 89% being singletons. Input material: CD8+ T cells from PBMCs. The receptors stem from a human donor with multiple sclerosis.

Regarding this clonotype: A junction end diverges from the germline sequence, so it may reflect a read error. V and J are TRBV20-1 and TRBJ2-7; D unclear. Germline-derived CDR1 and CDR2 are DFQATT and SNEGSKA (reference sequence). The CDR3 runs 12 residues. CDR3 sequence: CSASSYSHEQYF. The CDR3 bases are TGCAGTGCTAGCTCCTACTCCCACGAGCAGTACTTC.

The V gene is TRBV7-9, the J gene TRBJ2-7, with TRBD2 as a possible D gene (5 bases). This CDR3 comprises 15 residues. Per the germline V gene, CDR1 is SEHNR and CDR2 is FQNEAQ (reference sequence). The V gene lost 2 bases and the J gene lost 0 bases, with 11 bases spanning the gap. CDR3 DNA: TGTGCCAGCAGCTTATTTCGCCGGGACTCCTACGAGCAGTACTTC. Protein sequence: CASSLFRRDSYEQYF.

The chain carries TRBV6-2 or TRBV6-3 and TRBJ2-7; no clear D gene. Germline-derived CDR1 and CDR2 are MNHEY and SVGEGT. CDR3 length: 13 amino acids. The germline V and J ends were trimmed by 0 bases and 3 bases, with 6 bases remaining between them. DNA of the CDR3: TGTGCCAGCAGTTACTCGCACAGCTACGAGCAGTACTTC. Protein sequence: CASSYSHSYEQYF.

The rearrangement links TRBV20-1 to TRBJ2-1, with TRBD2 matching over 12 bases. This CDR3 comprises 18 residues. The J segment lost 8 bases and the V segment lost 0 bases, leaving 14 bases of the junction unmatched. CDR1 is DFQATT, CDR2 SNEGSKA, per germline (reference sequence). The CDR3 spells CSARDLGASGGAVYEQFF. The CDR3 DNA sequence: TGCAGTGCTAGAGATCTTGGGGCTAGCGGGGGGGCCGTCTATGAGCAGTTCTTC.

The table lists this clonotype with a count of one. This chain uses TRBV19 with TRBJ1-2, with D perhaps matching TRBD1 (5 bases). The CDR3 runs to 12 residues. Between the trimmed V and J ends, which lost 6 bases and 6 bases, there was a span of 11 bases. Germline CDR1 and CDR2: LNHDA and SQIVND (reference sequence). In DNA form, the CDR3 reads TGTGCCAGTAGCCAGGGTTTCGATGGCTACACCTTC. Amino acid sequence: CASSQGFDGYTF.

This clonotype has only one observation. The chain uses TRBV6-5 and TRBJ2-1; possibly TRBD2 for D (6 bases). The V gene lost 1 base and the J gene lost 0 bases, with 16 bases spanning the gap. Germline V gene lookup returns CDR1 MNHEY and CDR2 SVGAGI. The CDR3 consists of 18 residues. The CDR3 region has the DNA TGTGCCAGCAGTTACTGGGATAGCGGAGGGGTCTCCTACAATGAGCAGTTCTTC. This codes for CASSYWDSGGVSYNEQFF.

V usage is TRBV2 and J usage is TRBJ2-7; D possibly matches TRBD1 or TRBD2 (5 bases each). Germline CDR1 SNHLY, CDR2 FYNNEI. The CDR3 spans 11 residues. Deletions cut 6 bases from V and 4 bases from J, with 7 bases between. The CDR3 sequence: CASRGEYEQYF. CDR3 coding DNA: TGTGCCAGCAGAGGGGAGTACGAGCAGTACTTC.

The V gene is TRBV6-2 or TRBV6-3, the J gene TRBJ2-1; 9 nucleotides agree with TRBD2. This CDR3 spans 18 amino acids. Germline lookup yields CDR1 MNHEY and CDR2 SVGEGT. With 7 bases clipped from V and 4 bases from J, the junction kept 17 bases outside the gene matches. In DNA form, the CDR3 reads TGTGCCAGCAACCTAAGGGTAGTAGCGGGGGCCATATACAATGAGCAGTTCTTC. Amino acids: CASNLRVVAGAIYNEQFF.

In its sample, this clonotype was seen many times. The chain joins TRBV5-1 to TRBJ2-3; the D is unclear. V lost 4 bases and J 0 bases, leaving 12 bases between the germline ends. Germline CDR1 is SGHRS and CDR2 is YFSETQ. This CDR3 region has 15 residues. The chain's CDR3 is CASSPPRASTDTQYF. DNA for the CDR3: TGCGCCAGCAGCCCACCCCGGGCCAGCACAGATACGCAGTATTTT.

The chain joins TRBV4-3 to TRBJ2-1; 10 nucleotides line up with TRBD1. The V gene's germline CDR1 is LGHNA and CDR2 YSLEER. V trimming: 0 bases; J trimming: 7 bases; junction bases outside the gene matches: 6. The CDR3 totals 16 residues. CDR3 DNA sequence: TGCGCCAGCAGCCAAGATTTGGGACAGGGGTGGAATGAGCAGTTCTTC. Translated: CASSQDLGQGWNEQFF.

This chain links TRBV11-2 with TRBJ2-1; 8 bases line up with TRBD2. This CDR3 has 14 residues. Germline V gives CDR1 SGHAT, CDR2 FQNNGV. V was pared by 7 bases and J by 2 bases, with 4 bases of the junction left unmatched. The CDR3 DNA reads as TGTGCCAGCATGGGAGCGGGAGCCTACAATGAGCAGTTCTTC. Translation gives CASMGAGAYNEQFF. Full variable domain (rest looked up from reference TRBV11-2 and TRBJ2-1): EAGVAQSPRYKIIEKRQSVAFWCNPISGHATLYWYQQILGQGPKLLIQFQNNGVVDDSQLPKDRFSAERLKGVDSTLKIQPAKLEDSAVYLCASMGAGAYNEQFFGPGTRLTVL.

The chain has TRBV20-1 and TRBJ2-2, with a tentative D call TRBD2 (5 bases). The V gene lost 3 bases and the J gene lost 3 bases, with 11 bases spanning the gap. The CDR3 runs to 14 residues. Germline CDR1 is DFQATT and CDR2 is SNEGSKA (reference sequence). The CDR3: CSARPPRDTGELFF. CDR3 bases: TGCAGTGCTAGGCCGCCGCGGGACACCGGGGAGCTGTTTTTT.

The chain carries TRBV29-1 and TRBJ2-7; weak D call: TRBD2 (6 bases). There are 13 residues in the CDR3. Germline V gene lookup returns CDR1 SQVTM and CDR2 ANQGSEA. Trimming left V 6 bases short and J 5 bases short, with 17 bases between. CDR3 coding DNA: TGCAGCGTCGACGAGGAGGGCCAAAACGAGCAGTACTTC. Translating it yields CSVDEEGQNEQYF.

The rearrangement links TRBV30 to TRBJ2-7; 10 bases agree with TRBD1. Germline V lookup: CDR1 GTSNPN, CDR2 SVGIG (reference sequence). The length of the CDR3 is 13 residues. The V and J ends lost 2 bases and 5 bases, in that order; junction bases with no gene match: 3. CDR3 protein: CAWSTDRGNEQYF. The CDR3, as DNA: TGTGCCTGGAGTACGGACAGGGGGAACGAGCAGTACTTC. The complete variable domain, with remaining parts taken from reference TRBV30 and TRBJ2-7, reads SQTIHQWPATLVQPVGSPLSLECTVEGTSNPNLYWYRQAAGRGLQLLFYSVGIGQISSEVPQNLSASRPQDRQFILSSKKLLLSDSGFYLCAWSTDRGNEQYFGPGTRLTVT.

J is TRBJ2-3 and V is TRBV4-1; D not resolved. Between the trimmed V and J ends, which lost 2 bases and 1 base, there was a span of 13 bases. The CDR3 sequence is 16 residues long. Looked up from germline, CDR1 is MGHRA and CDR2 is YSYEKL. CDR3 amino acids: CASSQPDGPGTDTQYF. The CDR3 DNA reads TGCGCCAGCAGCCAACCTGACGGGCCTGGCACAGATACGCAGTATTTT.

The V and J genes are TRBV7-9 and TRBJ2-6; D is undetermined. This CDR3 spans 14 amino acids. V was clipped by 3 bases and J by 4 bases, with 7 bases between them. Germline assignment: CDR1 SEHNR and CDR2 FQNEAQ (reference sequence). In nucleotides, the CDR3 is TGTGCCAGCAGCTTCTTTCAAGGGGCCAACGTCCTGACTTTC. Its translation is CASSFFQGANVLTF.

V gene TRBV4-3 combines with J gene TRBJ1-2, with a weak D call TRBD1 (5 bases). The CDR3 spans 18 residues. The germline V gene encodes CDR1 LGHNA and CDR2 YSLEER. V lost 0 bases and J 6 bases, leaving 23 bases between the germline ends. As DNA, the CDR3 is TGCGCCAGCAGCCAAGATTTGGGCCGGGGCGGCATTGAAAATGGCTACACCTTC. It translates to CASSQDLGRGGIENGYTF.

This clonotype has more than one count but fewer than ten. The chain is built from TRBV7-6 and TRBJ2-3; D is unclear. Looked up from germline, CDR1 is SGHVS and CDR2 is FNYEAQ. This CDR3 has 14 amino acids. V dropped 1 base and J dropped 1 base, with 6 bases sitting between them. The CDR3: CASSLGLRTDTQYF. CDR3 DNA sequence: TGTGCCAGCAGCTTAGGACTGCGCACAGATACGCAGTATTTT.

V usage is TRBV4-1 and J usage is TRBJ2-1; 7 bases agree with TRBD2. The CDR3 extends over 14 amino acids. CDR1 is MGHRA and CDR2 is YSYEKL in the germline V gene. V lost 0 bases to trimming and J lost 14 bases; unmatched junction nucleotides: 10. In DNA, the CDR3 is TGCGCCAGCAGCCAAGAAGGGAGATCTGCGGGGGAGTTCTTC. Translating it yields CASSQEGRSAGEFF.

The chain employs TRBV12-3 or TRBV12-4 and TRBJ2-3, with TRBD2 matching over 9 bases. With 7 bases clipped from V and 4 bases from J, the junction kept 12 bases outside the gene matches. The CDR3 contains 16 residues. The CDR3 nucleotides read TGTGCCAGCATCCCCCCTGTAGCGGGAGTCTCAGATACGCAGTATTTT. Its protein product is CASIPPVAGVSDTQYF.

This clonotype was counted once. This chain connects TRBV3-1 to TRBJ2-3; TRBD2 is a possible D gene (5 bases). V lost 0 bases and J lost 10, with 14 bases in between. The CDR3 runs to 14 residues. Germline CDR1 is LGHDT and CDR2 is YNNKEL (reference sequence). The CDR3 DNA follows: TGTGCCAGCAGCCAAGAGGACTCCCTAAACCCGCAGTATTTT. Protein: CASSQEDSLNPQYF.

The J gene is TRBJ2-7, the V gene TRBV27; D not resolved. The germline CDR1 and CDR2 sequences are MNHEY and SMNVEV (reference sequence). The CDR3 sequence is 13 residues long. Trimming removed 5 bases from V and 4 bases from J, with 12 bases in between. CDR3 nucleotides: TGTGCCAGCAGTCCAAGTAGTATGTACGAGCAGTACTTC. Translated: CASSPSSMYEQYF.

The chain links TRBV10-3 to TRBJ1-2; possibly TRBD1 for D (5 bases). The germline gives CDR1 ENHRY, CDR2 SYGVKD. The V end was cut by 0 bases, the J end by 8 bases, with 10 bases between. The length of the CDR3 is 13 residues. The CDR3 region is CAISESGVEGYTF. The CDR3 coding sequence is TGTGCCATCAGTGAGTCAGGGGTGGAGGGCTACACCTTC.

The chain employs TRBV5-6 and TRBJ2-5; D uncertain. This CDR3 contains 14 residues. Germline V gene data show CDR1 as SGHDT and CDR2 as YYEEEE. Deletions cut 0 bases from V and 9 bases from J, with 15 bases between. The CDR3 spells CASSLEARSEAQYF. The CDR3, as DNA: TGTGCCAGCAGCTTGGAGGCCCGATCTGAGGCCCAGTACTTC. Variable domain in full (rest from reference TRBV5-6 and TRBJ2-5): DAGVTQSPTHLIKTRGQQVTLRCSPKSGHDTVSWYQQALGQGPQFIFQYYEEEERQRGNFPDRFSGHQFPNYSSELNVNALLLGDSALYLCASSLEARSEAQYFGPGTRLLVL.

A single count supports this clonotype. The chain is built from TRBV10-3 and TRBJ1-1; 12 bases align to TRBD1. The V and J ends lost 4 bases and 3 bases, in that order; junction bases with no gene match: 9. The CDR3 spans 17 residues. From germline, CDR1 is ENHRY and CDR2 SYGVKD. The CDR3 sequence is CAISGDRGHESDTEAFF. The CDR3 nucleotides read TGTGCCATCAGTGGGGACAGGGGGCATGAGAGTGACACTGAAGCTTTCTTT.

This rearrangement joins TRBV20-1 to TRBJ2-1; the match to TRBD2 covers 15 bases. The junction had 10 bases not matched to a gene; V was cut back by 3 bases and J by 10 bases. The V gene's germline CDR1 is DFQATT and CDR2 SNEGSKA (reference sequence). This CDR3 is built from 16 residues. The CDR3 nucleotides read TGCAGTGCTAGCCAAGGGACTAGCGGGGGGTGGGAAGAGCAGTTCTTC. This translates into CSASQGTSGGWEEQFF.

This sequence joins TRBV28 and TRBJ1-5, with TRBD1 identical over 9 bases. The V and J ends lost 7 bases and 5 bases, in that order; junction bases with no gene match: 9. The CDR3 covers 15 residues. Germline V CDR1 and CDR2: MDHEN, SYDVKM. In DNA form, the CDR3 reads TGTGCCAGCATCCAAGACAGGGGGACTCATCAGCCCCAGCATTTT. Protein sequence: CASIQDRGTHQPQHF.

The V and J genes are TRBV15 and TRBJ2-2, with D hard to call. Germline-derived CDR1 and CDR2 are LNHNV and YYDKDF (reference sequence). This CDR3 has 14 amino acids. Trimming took 4 bases from V and 4 from J, leaving 10 bases between them. The CDR3, as DNA: TGTGCCACCAGCACTAGGGTCGCCACCGGGGAGCTGTTTTTT. This sequence encodes CATSTRVATGELFF.